This is a list of T cell receptor beta chains from one sample in a study of T cells after yellow fever vaccination. Using its own MiXCR run on the 5' RACE reads, TCRdb lists one record per CDR3 protein. The repertoire holds about 320,000 distinct CDR3 sequences, with around 6.8% as singletons. The specimen was PBMCs, collected about 49 days after the first yellow fever vaccination. All receptors come from a man between 18 and 29 years old who received the YFV17D yellow fever vaccine. The CDR3 runs from the conserved cysteine through the conserved F or W. A D gene is named only where the DNA matches it firmly. Clone size appears in some rows only: once, few, many, or a class for an expanded clone.

CDR3aa	CDR3nt	v_gene	j_gene	abundance	d_gene
CASSQSGQGETQYF	TGTGCCAGCTCACAATCTGGACAGGGCGAGACCCAGTACTTC	TRBV18	TRBJ2-5	.	TRBD1
CASSEDSGDQPQHF	TGCGCCAGCAGCGAGGATTCCGGGGATCAGCCCCAGCATTTT	TRBV5-1	TRBJ1-5	.	.
CAISETQASPLHF	TGTGCCATCAGTGAGACACAGGCATCACCCCTCCACTTT	TRBV10-3	TRBJ1-6	few	.
CSATRTGKEKLFF	TGCAGTGCTACCCGGACAGGGAAGGAAAAACTGTTTTTT	TRBV20-1	TRBJ1-4	.	TRBD1
CASSRAGASSTDTQYF	TGCGCCAGCAGCCGAGCGGGGGCCTCTAGCACAGATACGCAGTATTTT	TRBV5-1	TRBJ2-3	many	TRBD2
CASSLRPATNYGYTF	TGTGCCAGCTCACTAAGACCAGCGACTAACTATGGCTACACCTTC	TRBV18	TRBJ1-2	.	.
CASSPFPDRGQRETQYF	TGTGCCAGCAGCCCGTTCCCGGACAGGGGGCAAAGGGAGACCCAGTACTTC	TRBV7-2	TRBJ2-5	.	TRBD1
CAGSRGLAGGFGANVLTF	TGCGCCGGCAGCCGCGGACTAGCGGGGGGGTTTGGGGCCAACGTCCTGACTTTC	TRBV5-1	TRBJ2-6	few	TRBD2
CATSLTGTGLNSPLHF	TGTGCCACCAGCTTGACCGGGACAGGCCTCAATTCACCCCTCCACTTT	TRBV28	TRBJ1-6	many	TRBD1
CASSQAPGVTDTQYF	TGCGCCAGCAGCCAAGCCCCGGGGGTCACAGATACGCAGTATTTT	TRBV4-3	TRBJ2-3	.	.
CASSQNGANYGYTF	TGTGCCAGCAGCCAAAACGGAGCTAACTATGGCTACACCTTC	TRBV3-1	TRBJ1-2	few	.
CASSEMGGRGIQYF	TGTGCCAGCAGTGAAATGGGGGGTCGGGGCATTCAGTACTTC	TRBV25-1	TRBJ2-4	.	.
CASSDGTNTGELFF	TGTGCCAGCAGTGACGGGACAAACACCGGGGAGCTGTTTTTT	TRBV6-4	TRBJ2-2	.	.
CAIRISTGTGGYTDTQYF	TGTGCCATCAGAATAAGCACCGGGACAGGGGGCTACACAGATACGCAGTATTTT	TRBV10-3	TRBJ2-3	.	TRBD1
CASSPEGQVNEKLFF	TGTGCCAGCAGCCCCGAGGGACAGGTCAATGAAAAACTGTTTTTT	TRBV12-1	TRBJ1-4	.	.
CASSYPGVAEAFF	TGTGCCAGCAGTTATCCTGGGGTCGCTGAAGCTTTCTTT	TRBV6-5	TRBJ1-1	.	.
CASGVTEAFF	TGTGCCAGCGGGGTGACTGAAGCTTTCTTT	TRBV7-9	TRBJ1-1	many	.
CASSPSGTSGGHNEQFF	TGCGCCAGCAGCCCGTCCGGGACTAGCGGGGGGCACAATGAGCAGTTCTTC	TRBV5-1	TRBJ2-1	.	TRBD2
CASSLGTPGVGEKLFF	TGTGCCAGCAGCTTGGGGACCCCAGGGGTGGGCGAAAAACTGTTTTTT	TRBV5-5	TRBJ1-4	.	.
CASSFARPGLADTGELFF	TGTGCCAGCAGCTTTGCTCGTCCGGGACTAGCGGATACCGGGGAGCTGTTTTTT	TRBV7-8	TRBJ2-2	.	TRBD2
CASTLLAGDNEQFF	TGTGCCAGCACCTTACTAGCGGGGGACAATGAGCAGTTCTTC	TRBV5-5	TRBJ2-1	few	TRBD2
CASSLWLGQETQYF	TGTGCCAGCAGTTTATGGTTGGGACAGGAGACCCAGTACTTC	TRBV27	TRBJ2-5	many	TRBD1
CASSYSIPGSPISGTQYF	TGTGCCAGCAGTTACTCGATCCCAGGATCCCCTATTAGCGGTACGCAGTATTTT	TRBV6-5	TRBJ2-3	.	.
CASSLILGHSRNEQFF	TGTGCCAGCAGCTTAATTCTGGGACACTCCCGAAATGAGCAGTTCTTC	TRBV7-9	TRBJ2-1	few	.
CASSRNRGPNTGELFF	TGCGCCAGCAGCAGGAACAGGGGGCCTAACACCGGGGAGCTGTTTTTT	TRBV5-1	TRBJ2-2	many	TRBD1
CASSFQTANTGELFF	TGCGCCAGCAGCTTCCAGACCGCGAACACCGGGGAGCTGTTTTTT	TRBV5-1	TRBJ2-2	many	.
CASSRDSSWGYTF	TGTGCCAGCAGCCGGGACAGTTCGTGGGGCTACACCTTC	TRBV6-1	TRBJ1-2	.	TRBD1
CASTPTGLGSPLHF	TGTGCCAGTACCCCGACAGGGCTAGGTTCACCCCTCCACTTT	TRBV19	TRBJ1-6	.	TRBD1
CSASFGGPKTIGNGYTF	TGCAGTGCTAGCTTCGGGGGACCCAAAACGATCGGGAATGGCTACACCTTC	TRBV20-1	TRBJ1-2	few	.
CASRVGTKNTEAFF	TGTGCCAGCAGAGTCGGGACAAAGAACACTGAAGCTTTCTTT	TRBV6-1	TRBJ1-1	few	.
CASSPRTAPGETQYF	TGTGCCAGCAGCCCCCGGACAGCCCCAGGGGAGACCCAGTACTTC	TRBV9	TRBJ2-5	many	.
CASSQGLGRGPNYGYTF	TGTGCCAGCAGCCAAGGCCTAGGCAGGGGGCCCAACTATGGCTACACCTTC	TRBV14	TRBJ1-2	many	TRBD1
CASSHSSYNEQFF	TGTGCCAGCAGCCACAGCTCCTACAATGAGCAGTTCTTC	TRBV12-3/TRBV12-4	TRBJ2-1	many	.
CASSARRGGTDTQYF	TGTGCCAGCAGCGCAAGGCGAGGGGGCACAGATACGCAGTATTTT	TRBV7-7	TRBJ2-3	.	.
CASSLLAGGRQYF	TGTGCCAGCAGTTTGTTAGCGGGGGGTCGGCAGTATTTT	TRBV6-2/TRBV6-3	TRBJ2-3	.	TRBD2
CASSLQGPGGDYNEQFF	TGTGCCAGCAGCTTACAGGGGCCCGGGGGGGACTACAATGAGCAGTTCTTC	TRBV11-3	TRBJ2-1	many	TRBD2
CSGQGLAKNIQYF	TGCAGCGGGCAGGGACTAGCCAAAAACATTCAGTACTTC	TRBV29-1	TRBJ2-4	.	.
CASSPDRALDSSYNEQFF	TGTGCCAGCTCACCTGACAGGGCCTTAGATAGCTCCTACAATGAGCAGTTCTTC	TRBV18	TRBJ2-1	.	TRBD1
CASSLGTGWGHDYGYTF	TGTGCCAGCAGCTTAGGGACAGGATGGGGGCACGACTATGGCTACACCTTC	TRBV7-3	TRBJ1-2	few	TRBD1
CSAEGGTSGVYNEQFF	TGCAGCGCCGAGGGGGGTACTAGCGGGGTTTACAATGAGCAGTTCTTC	TRBV29-1	TRBJ2-1	.	TRBD2
CASSFLTNRLAPDTQYF	TGTGCCAGCAGCTTTTTGACAAACCGCCTGGCGCCAGATACGCAGTATTTT	TRBV7-2	TRBJ2-3	.	.
CASSVSPQAYYGYTF	TGTGCCAGCAGCGTAAGCCCACAGGCGTATTATGGCTACACCTTC	TRBV9	TRBJ1-2	once	.
CASSQEGGSGGNEQFF	TGCGCCAGCAGCCAAGAAGGTGGTAGCGGGGGAAATGAGCAGTTCTTC	TRBV4-3	TRBJ2-1	few	TRBD2
CASSRPTSGGTRTYEQYF	TGTGCCAGCAGCAGACCGACTAGCGGGGGGACCCGAACCTACGAGCAGTACTTC	TRBV11-2	TRBJ2-7	.	TRBD2
CASSPMGRFNTEAFF	TGCGCCAGCAGCCCGATGGGACGGTTCAACACTGAAGCTTTCTTT	TRBV5-1	TRBJ1-1	many	.
CASSQDTQYGYTF	TGTGCCAGCAGCCAAGACACCCAGTATGGCTACACCTTC	TRBV4-2	TRBJ1-2	few	.
CSARDVIKAEAFF	TGCAGTGCTAGAGACGTAATCAAGGCTGAAGCTTTCTTT	TRBV20-1	TRBJ1-1	few	.
CASSPLVRFGQFF	TGTGCCAGCAGCCCCTTGGTCCGTTTTGGGCAGTTCTTC	TRBV9	TRBJ2-1	few	.
CASSLETGDTEAFF	TGTGCCAGCAGCTTGGAGACAGGGGACACTGAAGCTTTCTTT	TRBV5-8	TRBJ1-1	few	TRBD1
CASSVDFLTGEQFF	TGTGCCAGCAGCGTAGATTTCTTGACGGGGGAGCAGTTCTTC	TRBV9	TRBJ2-1	.	.
CASSFYGHQETQYF	TGTGCCAGCAGCTTCTACGGGCACCAAGAGACCCAGTACTTC	TRBV7-2	TRBJ2-5	.	.
CASSVGNRGRYEQYF	TGTGCCAGCAGCGTAGGGAATAGGGGTCGGTACGAGCAGTACTTC	TRBV9	TRBJ2-7	few	.
CASSGRGDNEQFF	TGTGCCAGCAGCGGCAGGGGCGACAATGAGCAGTTCTTC	TRBV7-9	TRBJ2-1	.	.
CASSPPLAGGLSEAFF	TGTGCCAGCTCACCACCACTGGCCGGGGGTCTTTCTGAAGCTTTCTTT	TRBV18	TRBJ1-1	.	.
CASSGWTGEPNPTYEQYF	TGTGCCAGCAGTGGCTGGACAGGGGAACCCAACCCGACCTACGAGCAGTACTTC	TRBV27	TRBJ2-7	few	TRBD1